The sequence of this T cell receptor (beta chain) was determined in a study of post-analysis software for immune sequencing data. The authors incorporated unique molecular identifiers into the TCR beta cDNA libraries. TCRdb fed the PCR reads into MiXCR, producing one record per CDR3 protein. The data contain about 160,000 distinct CDR3 sequences, 35% to 40% of them singletons. Source: blood, taken after autologous hematopoietic stem cell transplantation. The sequence was obtained from a girl aged 10-17 years with multiple sclerosis.

This CDR3 is CASTPGAAGPEAFF. Written as DNA, the CDR3 is TGTGCCAGCACCCCTGGCGCAGCAGGACCCGAAGCTTTCTTT. The genes are TRBV7-9 and TRBJ1-1; D ambiguous. Trimming took 7 bases from V and 8 from J, leaving 20 bases between them. CDR3 length: 14 amino acids. Germline CDR1 and CDR2: SEHNR and FQNEAQ (reference sequence). The whole variable domain, filled in from reference TRBV7-9 and TRBJ1-1, reads DTGVSQNPRHKITKRGQNVTFRCDPISEHNRLYWYRQTLGQGPEFLTYFQNEAQLEKSRLLSDRFSAERPKGSFSTLEIQRTEQGDSAMYLCASTPGAAGPEAFFGQGTRLTVV.